This T cell receptor beta chain was profiled in a study of T cell responses to AZD1222 COVID-19 vaccine. TCRdb's copy holds only in-frame clones and misses some; the assay was immunoSEQ multiplex PCR. The sample lists fewer than 150,000 clones, nearly 95% occurring once. The sequence was obtained from an adult in good health. The source material was peripheral blood, sampled on day 0 of AZD1222 vaccination.

As DNA, the CDR3 is TGTGCCAGCAGCTCCGGGACTAGCGGGGCCAATGAGCAGTTCTTC. Amino acids: CASSSGTSGANEQFF. This chain connects TRBV7-8 to TRBJ2-1; 13 bases fit TRBD2. This CDR3 has 15 residues. The germline gives CDR1 SGHVS, CDR2 FQNEAQ. V dropped 4 bases and J dropped 6; count of bases not matched to a gene: 3.